This record concerns one T cell receptor (beta chain) sequence. How the authors handled the data: The assay estimated nucleated cells by amplifying reference gene primers. Sequencing used immunoSEQ multiplex PCR; TCRdb keeps in-frame clones, though not all of them. V and J calls and clone size are as listed in that table; D and trimming were resolved from the DNA. The sample holds 200,000 to 250,000 clones; about 90% are singletons and the top ten take 9.5% to 15%. The record originates from a study of blood T cell repertoires in COVID-19. Study-level information: The United States, Italy and Spain were the sources of the acute and convalescent COVID-19 samples. T cells, B-cell-depleted T cells, or PBMCs supplied cDNA or gDNA.

Sequenced sample: peripheral blood. The receptor's source is a woman younger than 30 who had recovered from COVID-19.

In DNA, the CDR3 is TGTGCCAGCAGCCTTTGGGAGGAACAGCCCCAGCATTTT. It translates to CASSLWEEQPQHF. V gene TRBV6-5 combines with J gene TRBJ1-5; no clear D. From germline, CDR1 is MNHEY and CDR2 SVGAGI. V shed 6 bases and J shed 7 bases, with 13 bases lying between them. The CDR3 spans 13 residues.